This TCR beta chain is drawn from a study of blood T cell repertoires in COVID-19. In the study overall: PBMCs, B-cell-depleted T cells, or T cells provided the cDNA or gDNA that made up the material.

Assay used: immunoSEQ multiplex PCR; TCRdb lists only in-frame clones, some missing. The sample contains some 45,000 clones, 82% of which appear only once. This TCR was sampled from a woman in her fifties or sixties with acute or convalescent COVID-19. Sample: peripheral blood.

The CDR3 here is CASSYDRRDTEAFF. CDR3 sequence (DNA): TGTGCCAGCAGTTACGACAGACGAGACACTGAAGCTTTCTTT. J is TRBJ1-1 and V is TRBV6-2 or TRBV6-3; a weak D match, TRBD1 (5 bases). The CDR3 has 14 amino acids. Germline values: CDR1 MNHEY, CDR2 SVGEGT. V was cut by 2 bases and J by 3 bases, with 10 bases left in between.